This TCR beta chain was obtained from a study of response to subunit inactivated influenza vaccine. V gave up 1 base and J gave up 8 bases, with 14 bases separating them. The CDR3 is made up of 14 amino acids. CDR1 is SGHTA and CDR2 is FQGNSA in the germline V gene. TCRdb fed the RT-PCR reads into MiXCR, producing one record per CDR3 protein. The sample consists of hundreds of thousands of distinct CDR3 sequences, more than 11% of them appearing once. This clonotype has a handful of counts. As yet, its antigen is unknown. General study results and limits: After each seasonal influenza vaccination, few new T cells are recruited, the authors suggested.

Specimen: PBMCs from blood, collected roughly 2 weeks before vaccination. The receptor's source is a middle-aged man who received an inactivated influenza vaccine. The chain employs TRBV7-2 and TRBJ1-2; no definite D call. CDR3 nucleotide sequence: TGTGCCAGCAGCTTAGTGGGTAGGAAGGAGGGCTACACCTTC. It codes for CASSLVGRKEGYTF. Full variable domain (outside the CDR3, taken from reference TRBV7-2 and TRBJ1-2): GAGVSQSPSNKVTEKGKDVELRCDPISGHTALYWYRQSLGQGLEFLIYFQGNSAPDKSGLPSDRFSAERTGGSVSTLTIQRTQQEDSAVYLCASSLVGRKEGYTFGSGTRLTVV.